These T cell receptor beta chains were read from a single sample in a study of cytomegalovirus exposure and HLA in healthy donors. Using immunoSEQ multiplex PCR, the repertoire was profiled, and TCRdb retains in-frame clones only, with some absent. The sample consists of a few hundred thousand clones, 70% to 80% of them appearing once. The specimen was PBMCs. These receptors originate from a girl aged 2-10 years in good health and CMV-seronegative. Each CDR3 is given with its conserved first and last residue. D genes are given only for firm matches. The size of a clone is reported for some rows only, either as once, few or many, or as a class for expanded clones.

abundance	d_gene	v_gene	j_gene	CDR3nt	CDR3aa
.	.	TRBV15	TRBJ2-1	TGTGCCACCAGCAGAGATTCAGGGACACCTTACAATGAGCAGTTCTTC	CATSRDSGTPYNEQFF
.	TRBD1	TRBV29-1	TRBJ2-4	TGCAGCGCAAGCGGACAGACAGGGAAAAACATTCAGTACTTC	CSASGQTGKNIQYF
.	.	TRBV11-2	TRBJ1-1	TGTGCCAGCAGCTTCATGAACACTGAAGCTTTCTTT	CASSFMNTEAFF
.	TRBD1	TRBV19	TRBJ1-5	TGTGCCAGTAGTCTCACAGGGGATTATAGCAATCAGCCCCAGCATTTT	CASSLTGDYSNQPQHF
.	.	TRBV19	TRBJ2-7	TGTGCCAGTAGACAGGGCCCCGAGCAGTACTTC	CASRQGPEQYF
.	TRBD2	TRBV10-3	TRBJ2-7	TGTGCCATCAGTCCCGAGCTAGCGGGAGGATCCTACGAGCAGTACTTC	CAISPELAGGSYEQYF
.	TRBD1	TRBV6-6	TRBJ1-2	TGTGCCAGCAATCCCTCAGACAGGGTACACTATGGCTACACCTTC	CASNPSDRVHYGYTF
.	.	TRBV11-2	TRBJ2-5	TGTGCCAGCAGCTTATATCAGGGCATAACGCAAGAGACCCAGTACTTC	CASSLYQGITQETQYF
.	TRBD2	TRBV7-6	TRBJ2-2	TGTGCCAGCAGCTTAGGGGCTAGCGGGGGCACCGGGGAGCTGTTTTTT	CASSLGASGGTGELFF
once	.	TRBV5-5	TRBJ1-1	TGTGCCAGCAGCACCGGACACAGGAACACTGAAGCTTTCTTT	CASSTGHRNTEAFF
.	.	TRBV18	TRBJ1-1	TGTGCCAGCTCACCAAGTCAGGACACTGAAGCTTTCTTT	CASSPSQDTEAFF
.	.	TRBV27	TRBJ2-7	TGTGCCAGCAGTTTCGGTGGCGAGCAGTACTTC	CASSFGGEQYF
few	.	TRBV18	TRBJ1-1	TGTGCCAGCTCACCAGGGCCAAGGACTGAAGCTTTCTTT	CASSPGPRTEAFF
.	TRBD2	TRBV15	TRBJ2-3	TGTGCCACCAGCAGAGGTATGGGACTAGCAATCACAGATACGCAGTATTTT	CATSRGMGLAITDTQYF
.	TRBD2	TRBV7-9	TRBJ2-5	TGTGCCAGCAGCCAACTAGCGGGACAAGAGACCCAGTACTTC	CASSQLAGQETQYF
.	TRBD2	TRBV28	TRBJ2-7	TGTGCCGCTCGACTAGCGGGATCCTACGAGCAGTACTTC	CAARLAGSYEQYF
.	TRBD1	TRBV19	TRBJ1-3	TGTGCCAGTAGTATAGAGGCCCCCTGGACAGGGTCTGGAAACACCATATATTTT	CASSIEAPWTGSGNTIYF
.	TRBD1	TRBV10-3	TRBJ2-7	TGTGCCATCAGTGAGACAGGGGCCACCTACAAGCAGTACTTC	CAISETGATYKQYF
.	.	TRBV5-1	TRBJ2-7	TGCGCCAGCAGCTTGGATGTTGAGTACGAGCAGTACTTC	CASSLDVEYEQYF
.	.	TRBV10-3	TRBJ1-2	TGTGCCATCAGTGTACAGGGCCATGGCTACACCTTC	CAISVQGHGYTF
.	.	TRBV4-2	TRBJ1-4	TGTGCCAGCAGCCAAGATCAGGGGCGGGATGAAAAACTGTTTTTT	CASSQDQGRDEKLFF